This T cell receptor (beta chain) originates from a study of blood T cell repertoires in COVID-19. In the study overall: Nucleic acid was either cDNA or gDNA, and it came from T cells, B-cell-depleted T cells, or PBMCs.

Individuals drawn from under 30 US areas were roughly 18 to 95 years old. Assignments of participants to cohorts depended upon their own reported clinical history. Methods used by the authors: From reference gene primer amplification, estimates of nucleated cell counts were derived. Only in-frame clones appear in the TCRdb table, and some are missing; sequencing was by immunoSEQ multiplex PCR. V and J calls plus clone size are reproduced from that table; the DNA served to infer D and trimming. This sample has approximately 400,000 clones; 88% occur once, and the top ten carry more than 0.95%. Germline V CDR1 and CDR2: SGHAT, FQDESV (reference sequence). This CDR3 has 14 residues. V gave up 4 bases and J gave up 6 bases, with 12 bases separating them.

This receptor was obtained from a woman aged 18 to 35 who had recovered from COVID-19. The sample taken for sequencing was PBMCs or T cells enriched from blood (not recorded which). V usage is TRBV11-1 and J usage is TRBJ1-4; D is ambiguous. The CDR3 nucleotides are TGTGCCAGCAGCTCGACGAGGGAGGATGAAAAACTGTTTTTT. It encodes CASSSTREDEKLFF.